The next 14 T cell receptor beta chains were all read from a single sample in a study of OX40 agonist ivuxolimab in advanced cancers. Some clones are missing from TCRdb's copy, which holds only in-frame ones; the method was immunoSEQ multiplex PCR. Of 70,000 to 95,000 clones in the sample, about 88% were seen once. Here the sequenced sample was CD4+ or CD8+ T cells sorted from blood, taken in a trial of the OX40 agonist ivuxolimab. The receptors here all came from an adult with an advanced solid tumor such as melanoma, head and neck, liver or kidney cancer.

This clone was seen only a few times. Other nucleotide sequences in the sample specify the same CDR3. The V and J genes are TRBV9 and TRBJ2-3; 7 nucleotides align to TRBD1. CDR1 and CDR2 (germline): SGDLS, YYNGEE. The CDR3 loop spans 15 amino acids. Trimming cost V 3 bases and J 1 base; bases outside gene matches: 5. The CDR3, as DNA: TGTGCCAGCAGCGCGAGGGGGCAGGGCACAGATACGCAGTATTTT. Translated, it gives CASSARGQGTDTQYF.

The chain recombines TRBV18 with TRBJ1-5, with a tentative D call TRBD1 (5 bases). The germline CDR1 and CDR2 sequences are KGHSH and LQKENI. V was pared by 3 bases and J by 2 bases, with 11 bases between. This CDR3 region has 15 residues. CDR3 in amino acids: CASSPQGSRNQPQHF. As DNA, the CDR3 is TGTGCCAGCTCACCGCAGGGCAGTCGCAATCAGCCCCAGCATTTT.

This chain connects TRBV2 to TRBJ2-3; TRBD2 matches 10 bases. The V gene end was trimmed by 5 bases and the J gene end by 3 bases; junction bases not matched to a gene: 5. The CDR3 has 15 amino acids. The germline V gene has CDR1 SNHLY and CDR2 FYNNEI. CDR3 in DNA: TGTGCCAGCAGTAGTAGCGGGGGGAATACAGATACGCAGTATTTT. Encoded protein: CASSSSGGNTDTQYF.

This rearrangement joins TRBV19 to TRBJ2-7, with 8 bases lining up with TRBD2. CDR1 is LNHDA and CDR2 is SQIVND in the germline V gene (reference sequence). Trimming cost V 3 bases and J 0 bases; bases outside gene matches: 4. The CDR3 consists of 15 residues. The CDR3: CASSMPGTSSYEQYF. The CDR3 DNA follows: TGTGCCAGTAGTATGCCCGGGACTAGCTCCTACGAGCAGTACTTC.

This clone was detected only once. The chain is built from TRBV28 and TRBJ2-7; D call uncertain. This CDR3 comprises 13 residues. V gave up 3 bases and J gave up 2 bases, with 8 bases separating them. CDR1 and CDR2 from the germline V gene are MDHEN and SYDVKM. The CDR3 spells CASSFPAPYEQYF. In DNA form, the CDR3 reads TGTGCCAGCAGTTTTCCGGCGCCCTACGAGCAGTACTTC.

The V gene is TRBV11-1, the J gene TRBJ1-2, with D tentatively TRBD1 (6 bases). Deletions cut 5 bases from V and 3 bases from J, with 22 bases between. The CDR3 loop spans 17 amino acids. Per the germline V gene, CDR1 is SGHAT and CDR2 is FQDESV (reference sequence). The CDR3 sequence: CASSPRGSARGYYGYTF. CDR3 DNA sequence: TGTGCCAGCAGCCCCCGGGGATCCGCCAGGGGATACTATGGCTACACCTTC.

This chain connects TRBV5-1 to TRBJ2-3; 12 bases are a match to TRBD2. Germline V lookup: CDR1 SGHRS, CDR2 YFSETQ. CDR3 length: 17 amino acids. Trimming at V came to 4 bases and at J to 5 bases, leaving 11 bases not matched to a gene. The CDR3 nucleotides are TGCGCCAGCAGCCCTCTGGCTAGCGGGGGGGCAGGAGATACGCAGTATTTT. Translated: CASSPLASGGAGDTQYF.

The chain is built from TRBV4-3 and TRBJ1-4, with D uncertain. In germline, CDR1 is LGHNA, CDR2 YSLEER. The CDR3 contains 14 residues. The V end lost 0 bases, the J end lost 8 bases, and 10 bases lay between the germline ends. This CDR3 is CASSQDPGLEKLFF. CDR3 nucleotide sequence: TGCGCCAGCAGCCAAGATCCGGGCTTAGAAAAACTGTTTTTT.

The rearrangement uses TRBV6-1 and TRBJ1-1; D is uncertain. Germline loops: CDR1 MNHNS, CDR2 SASEGT. The CDR3 has 13 residues. Trimming removed 7 bases from V and 2 bases from J, with 11 bases in between. The CDR3 sequence is CASTRLVNTEAFF. CDR3 in DNA: TGTGCCAGCACACGGTTAGTAAACACTGAAGCTTTCTTT.

The chain uses TRBV28 and TRBJ1-1; D is possibly TRBD1 (6 bases). From germline, CDR1 is MDHEN and CDR2 SYDVKM. V dropped 4 bases and J dropped 3 bases, with 18 bases sitting between them. The CDR3 has 16 amino acids. CDR3 region: CASSSPVGGLDTEAFF. The CDR3 DNA reads as TGTGCCAGCAGTTCACCCGTGGGGGGGCTGGACACTGAAGCTTTCTTT.

In this sample, this clone turned up a few times. V is TRBV6-1 and J is TRBJ1-2; weak D call: TRBD1 (5 bases). Germline lookup yields CDR1 MNHNS and CDR2 SASEGT. V dropped 6 bases and J dropped 10 bases, with 15 bases sitting between them. The CDR3 has 12 amino acids. Written as DNA, the CDR3 is TGTGCCAGCAGGCAGGGCCCCCGTACCTACACCTTC. It translates to CASRQGPRTYTF.

The chain carries TRBV7-2 and TRBJ2-3; TRBD2 might be the D (6 bases). V was cut by 6 bases and J by 1 base, with 17 bases left in between. The CDR3 length is 16 residues. Germline V CDR1 and CDR2: SGHTA, FQGNSA. Here the CDR3 reads CASSRGRREGTDTQYF. CDR3 nucleotides: TGTGCCAGCAGTCGCGGTAGGAGGGAGGGCACAGATACGCAGTATTTT.

Note on this clone: A junction boundary mismatches the germline segment, possibly from a read error. The rearrangement joins TRBV28 to TRBJ2-7; TRBD1 matches at 7 bases. The CDR3 has 14 residues. Germline CDR1 and CDR2: MDHEN and SYDVKM. The CDR3 bases are TGTGCCAGCAGTTCCCAAGAGTGGCAGGGGGACGGAGGCTTC. Translating gives CASSSQEWQGDGGF.

The chain links TRBV6-6 to TRBJ1-1; D call uncertain. This CDR3 spans 13 amino acids. Germline-derived CDR1 and CDR2 are MNHNY and SVGAGI (reference sequence). V shed 2 bases and J shed 1 base, with 5 bases lying between them. CDR3 sequence (DNA): TGTGCCAGCAGTTACGCCCAGAACACTGAAGCTTTCTTT. Protein product: CASSYAQNTEAFF.